This entry concerns a single TCR beta chain. This sample was taken from a study of OX40 agonist ivuxolimab in advanced cancers. Trimming cost V 4 bases and J 6 bases, with 5 bases left between them. The CDR3 consists of 11 residues. The germline CDR1 and CDR2 sequences are MNHEY and SVGAGI. The method was immunoSEQ multiplex PCR; TCRdb's version includes in-frame clones alone and lacks a portion of them. The data show about 70,000 clones, just over 90% seen once. The clonotype was recovered from an adult with an advanced solid tumor such as melanoma, head and neck, liver or kidney cancer. Source: CD4+ or CD8+ T cells sorted from blood, taken in a trial of the OX40 agonist ivuxolimab. This rearrangement joins TRBV6-5 to TRBJ2-3; D unclear. The CDR3 region is CASSSSDTQYF. The DNA for the CDR3 is TGTGCCAGCAGTTCCTCTGATACGCAGTATTTT.